The 6 T cell receptor beta chains below were found in one sample sequenced in a study of blood T cell repertoires in COVID-19. Data came from immunoSEQ multiplex PCR; TCRdb stores just in-frame clones and leaves some out. The sample contains 55,000 to 70,000 clones, roughly four fifths of which appear only once. The source material was peripheral blood. These receptors were obtained from a woman of 80 years or more with acute or convalescent COVID-19.

The V gene is TRBV24-1, the J gene TRBJ2-3; TRBD2 matches at 8 bases. Germline CDR1 is KGHDR and CDR2 is SFDVKD. This CDR3 is built from 16 residues. The ends lost 3 bases at V and 2 bases at J; junction bases unmatched: 6. The CDR3 nucleotides read TGTGCCACCAGTGATCCCGTAGCGGGGACCACAGATACGCAGTATTTT. Its translation: CATSDPVAGTTDTQYF.

The rearrangement links TRBV5-6 to TRBJ1-2; D not certain. The length of the CDR3 is 13 residues. Trimming cost V 1 base and J 8 bases, with 12 bases left between them. CDR1 and CDR2 (germline): SGHDT, YYEEEE. In DNA form, the CDR3 reads TGTGCCAGCAGCTTGCACCGGGGTGGCGGCTACACCTTC. Its protein product is CASSLHRGGGYTF.

V is TRBV7-2 and J is TRBJ2-5; 7 bases align to TRBD2. Per the germline V gene, CDR1 is SGHTA and CDR2 is FQGNSA. The CDR3 has 15 amino acids. J was trimmed by 2 bases and V by 5 bases; bases with no gene match: 8. CDR3 residues: CASSPRTRPQETQYF. CDR3 DNA: TGTGCCAGCAGCCCTCGGACTAGGCCTCAAGAGACCCAGTACTTC.

The chain joins TRBV23-1 to TRBJ2-3, with 7 bases that match TRBD1. TRBV23-1 is filed as an ORF, its function uncertain. V trimming: 2 bases; J trimming: 2 bases; junction bases outside the gene matches: 13. This CDR3 has 18 residues. The CDR3 here is CASSQQDLRGHDTDTQYF. In DNA, the CDR3 is TGCGCCAGCAGTCAACAGGATTTGAGGGGGCATGACACAGATACGCAGTATTTT.

A few counts support this clone. The chain employs TRBV11-2 and TRBJ2-4, with 13 bases aligning to TRBD2. Germline trimming cut 4 bases from V and 1 base from J; bases unmatched to any gene: 7. Germline CDR1 is SGHAT and CDR2 is FQNNGV. The CDR3 length is 18 residues. The CDR3 DNA reads as TGTGCCAGCAGCTCCCTGACTAGCGGGGGGCATGCCAAAAACATTCAGTACTTC. It translates to CASSSLTSGGHAKNIQYF.

The chain links TRBV3-1 (or the pseudogene TRBV3-2) to TRBJ1-4; D is undetermined. Germline V gene lookup returns CDR1 LGHDT and CDR2 YNNKEL (reference sequence). Between the trimmed V and J ends, which lost 2 bases and 7 bases, there was a span of 2 bases. This CDR3 spans 11 amino acids. The CDR3 DNA is TGTGCCAGCAGCCAACGTGAAAAACTGTTTTTT. Protein sequence: CASSQREKLFF.